This T cell receptor (beta chain) is from a study of blood T cell repertoires in COVID-19. Overall study context: COVID-19 samples, acute and convalescent, were from the United States, Italy and Spain. Sources were T cells, B-cell-depleted T cells, or PBMCs; the material itself was cDNA or gDNA.

As originally analysed: Amplified reference gene primers provided the basis for estimating nucleated cell counts. Generated by immunoSEQ multiplex PCR, the TCRdb table keeps only in-frame clones and is missing some. V and J calls and clone size are as listed in that table; D and trimming were resolved from the DNA. This table holds roughly 160,000 clones, 70% to 90% found once. V was pared by 4 bases and J by 0 bases, with 13 bases of the junction left unmatched. Germline-derived CDR1 and CDR2 are SGHRS and YFSETQ. This CDR3 has 17 amino acids. This rearrangement joins TRBV5-1 to TRBJ2-7, with TRBD1 matching 7 bases. The sequencing input was peripheral blood. The receptor was derived from a middle-aged man with acute or convalescent COVID-19. CDR3 sequence: CASSPGTDLKSSYEQYF. The CDR3 bases are TGCGCCAGCAGCCCCGGGACAGACTTAAAGAGCTCCTACGAGCAGTACTTC.